This entry lists 20 T cell receptor beta chains sequenced from one sample in a study of T-cell reconstitution after alpha-beta-depleted transplantation in children. A TCRbeta library incorporating unique molecular identifiers was prepared. TCRdb reanalysed the PCR reads using MiXCR and keeps one entry per CDR3 protein. The sample holds roughly 500,000 distinct CDR3 sequences, around 16% seen once. Sequenced here: PBMCs from the stem cell graft donor, sampled from the stem cell graft. Receptors were obtained from a human donor who donated a stem cell graft to a child with acute lymphoblastic leukemia.

CDR3 region: CASSLTSGMKTQYF. For the CDR3, the DNA is TGTGCCAGCAGCTTAACTAGCGGGATGAAGACCCAGTACTTC. The chain uses TRBV7-7 and TRBJ2-5, with 10 bases matching TRBD2. The germline V gene encodes CDR1 SSHAT and CDR2 FNYEAQ (reference sequence). The V segment lost 2 bases and the J segment 6 bases; nucleotides outside the gene matches: 3. The CDR3 loop spans 14 amino acids.

The chain uses TRBV19 and TRBJ1-2; D is unresolved. Between the trimmed V and J ends, which lost 6 bases and 7 bases, there was a span of 12 bases. There are 12 residues in the CDR3. Germline loops: CDR1 LNHDA, CDR2 SQIVND (reference sequence). The CDR3 coding sequence is TGTGCCAGTAGGGAAACTTCGGGTGGCTACACCTTC. Protein: CASRETSGGYTF.

V usage is TRBV4-1 and J usage is TRBJ2-5, with D maybe TRBD2 (6 bases). CDR3 length equals 15 residues. V lost 0 bases to trimming and J lost 2 bases, with 10 bases between them. Germline V gene lookup returns CDR1 MGHRA and CDR2 YSYEKL. CDR3 amino acids: CASSQETGDQETQYF. CDR3 DNA sequence: TGCGCCAGCAGCCAAGAGACGGGAGATCAAGAGACCCAGTACTTC.

The J gene is TRBJ2-1, the V gene TRBV29-1; D ambiguous. The V end lost 0 bases, the J end lost 7 bases, and 10 bases lay between the germline ends. The CDR3 runs 13 residues. Germline lookup yields CDR1 SQVTM and CDR2 ANQGSEA. The CDR3 bases are TGCAGCGTTGAAGATGGGTTGTGGAATGAGCAGTTCTTC. It codes for CSVEDGLWNEQFF.

The chain carries TRBV6-1 and TRBJ2-3, with TRBD1 matching 7 bases. Losses at the gene ends were 7 bases for V and 6 bases for J; bases not matched to a gene: 13. Germline CDR1 is MNHNS and CDR2 is SASEGT. The CDR3 is made up of 15 amino acids. The CDR3: CASTLDRARRDTQYF. DNA of the CDR3: TGTGCCAGCACCCTAGACAGGGCCCGGCGGGATACGCAGTATTTT.

The V and J genes are TRBV13 and TRBJ2-1; 7 bases agree with TRBD2. The germline V gene encodes CDR1 PRHDT and CDR2 FYEKMQ (reference sequence). The CDR3 totals 14 residues. V was clipped by 3 bases and J by 10 bases; unmatched bases: 9. CDR3: CASSLGQRDDEQFF. CDR3 coding DNA: TGTGCCAGCAGCTTGGGGCAGCGGGACGACGAGCAGTTCTTC.

A few counts support this clonotype. This chain links TRBV5-1 with TRBJ2-5, with D possibly being TRBD2 (6 bases). CDR3 length: 13 amino acids. CDR1 is SGHRS, CDR2 YFSETQ, per germline. V lost 0 bases and J 6 bases, leaving 9 bases between the germline ends. For the CDR3, the DNA is TGCGCCAGCAGCTTGGAGGGGAGGCAGACCCAGTACTTC. Translated, it gives CASSLEGRQTQYF.

In this sample, this clonotype turned up a few times. The chain combines TRBV20-1 with TRBJ2-2, with D perhaps TRBD1 or TRBD2 (5 bases each). The V end was cut by 6 bases, the J end by 0 bases, with 23 bases between. Germline assignment: CDR1 DFQATT and CDR2 SNEGSKA (reference sequence). This CDR3 is 18 amino acids long. CDR3 loop: CSADTISAPGPNTGELFF. For the CDR3, the DNA is TGCAGTGCCGATACCATCAGTGCCCCGGGGCCGAACACCGGGGAGCTGTTTTTT.

This chain links TRBV12-3 or TRBV12-4 with TRBJ1-4; TRBD1 matches 7 bases. V was clipped by 8 bases and J by 4 bases; unmatched bases: 10. The CDR3 contains 15 residues. The CDR3 here is CASRGGDSRNEKLFF. The CDR3 DNA is TGTGCCAGCCGGGGCGGGGACAGCCGTAATGAAAAACTGTTTTTT.

The rearrangement links TRBV4-1 to TRBJ1-1; D remains ambiguous. The germline V gene has CDR1 MGHRA and CDR2 YSYEKL. The CDR3 runs to 16 residues. V lost 4 bases and J lost 2, with 17 bases in between. Here the CDR3 reads CASSLLGRAVNTEAFF. The CDR3 DNA reads TGCGCCAGCAGCCTGCTGGGTCGGGCAGTCAACACTGAAGCTTTCTTT.

This clonotype was detected a few times. At one of its ends the junction is not consistent with the germline gene, which may arise from a read error. J is TRBJ2-1 and V is TRBV29-1, with 7 bases identical to TRBD2. The CDR3 sequence is 14 residues long. Per the germline V gene, CDR1 is SQVTM and CDR2 is ANQGSEA. The CDR3 DNA sequence: TGCAGCGTTGAAGATCTCGCGCTAGCGGATGCCCCGATCTTC. Translating gives CSVEDLALADAPIF.

The V call is TRBV12-3 or TRBV12-4, the J call TRBJ2-1; TRBD1 is a possible D gene (5 bases). CDR3 length: 15 residues. V gave up 3 bases and J gave up 2 bases, with 11 bases separating them. The CDR3 DNA reads as TGTGCCAGCAGTTTGGGGCAGGCGACCTACAATGAGCAGTTCTTC. Residues: CASSLGQATYNEQFF.

The J gene is TRBJ2-7, the V gene TRBV12-3 or TRBV12-4; 9 bases line up with TRBD2. The CDR3 is 15 amino acids. The V segment lost 2 bases and the J segment 5 bases; nucleotides outside the gene matches: 7. CDR3 nucleotide sequence: TGTGCCAGCAGTTTATCGGGCGGGAGGGCCCACGAGCAGTACTTC. Translated, it gives CASSLSGGRAHEQYF.

This clonotype was detected a few times. The chain uses TRBV5-1 and TRBJ2-1; D ambiguous. The germline V and J ends were trimmed by 3 bases and 4 bases, with 11 bases remaining between them. This CDR3 has 14 residues. The germline CDR1 and CDR2 sequences are SGHRS and YFSETQ. CDR3 bases: TGCGCCAGCAGCTGGACCGGGCCTTACAATGAGCAGTTCTTC. It translates to CASSWTGPYNEQFF.

This clonotype was counted between two and nine times. This chain uses TRBV29-1 with TRBJ2-3; TRBD1 aligns across 8 bases. Germline-derived CDR1 and CDR2 are SQVTM and ANQGSEA. V trimming: 6 bases; J trimming: 11 bases; junction bases outside the gene matches: 7. The CDR3 is 11 amino acids. CDR3 sequence reads: CSVTGVREQYF. DNA for the CDR3: TGCAGCGTGACAGGGGTTAGGGAGCAGTATTTT.

This rearrangement joins TRBV10-1 to TRBJ2-5, with TRBD2 as a possible D gene (5 bases). The CDR3 runs to 13 residues. Germline loops: CDR1 WNHNN, CDR2 SYGVQD (reference sequence). Trimming cost V 4 bases and J 7 bases, with 13 bases left between them. The CDR3 loop is CASSALTTGTQYF. CDR3 bases: TGCGCCAGCAGTGCATTGACTACGGGGACCCAGTACTTC.

The rearrangement joins TRBV5-1 to TRBJ2-3; no clear D gene. With 6 bases removed from V and 0 bases from J, the gap between germline ends came to 11 bases. The germline V gene encodes CDR1 SGHRS and CDR2 YFSETQ. CDR3 length: 14 residues. Written as DNA, the CDR3 is TGCGCCAGCACTGAGTCCTTTAGCACAGATACGCAGTATTTT. This encodes CASTESFSTDTQYF.

CDR3: CSARLLSNEKLFF. CDR3 DNA: TGCAGTGCTCGGCTCTTGTCTAATGAAAAACTGTTTTTT. This chain uses TRBV20-1 with TRBJ1-4; D unclear. CDR1 and CDR2 (germline): DFQATT, SNEGSKA (reference sequence). The CDR3 is 13 residues long. The germline V and J ends were trimmed by 5 bases and 3 bases, with 10 bases remaining between them.

This clonotype was seen only a few times. The chain has TRBV12-3 or TRBV12-4 and TRBJ2-1, with TRBD2 matching over 7 bases. After removal of 7 bases from V and 1 base from J, the junction contained 19 bases not matched to a gene. The CDR3 sequence is 19 residues long. Written as DNA, the CDR3 is TGTGCCAGCACTCTCGCTTGGGTGGGGCGGGAGTTATCCTACAATGAGCAGTTCTTC. It specifies CASTLAWVGRELSYNEQFF.

This clonotype was detected only a few times. This sequence joins TRBV4-1 and TRBJ2-1; 10 bases match TRBD2. V lost 4 bases to trimming and J lost 8 bases; unmatched junction nucleotides: 8. This CDR3 region has 15 residues. Germline V gives CDR1 MGHRA, CDR2 YSYEKL. CDR3 sequence (DNA): TGCGCCAGCAGCCCCACTAGCGGGATTTCGGATGAGCAGTTCTTC. Its protein product is CASSPTSGISDEQFF.